The rows below give T cell receptor beta chains drawn from one sample of a study of long-term antiretroviral therapy in people with HIV. TCRdb keeps only in-frame clones here, not all; method: immunoSEQ multiplex PCR. This sample has around 35,000 clones, with approximately 84% found just once. The sample consisted of unsorted PBMCs, taken 3.1 years after starting antiretroviral therapy. Receptors were obtained from a woman aged 45-65 years with HIV. The CDR3 runs from the conserved cysteine through the conserved F or W. The D gene is left open where the match is weak. A row's size may be missing; if present it is once, few, many or a size class.

TRBV18	.	TRBD1	TRBJ2-5	16	CASSHIAGTGVETQYF	TGTGCCAGCTCACACATTGCCGGGACAGGGGTAGAGACCCAGTACTTC
TRBV6-5	.	TRBD2	TRBJ2-7	13	CASSSGGSYEQYF	TGTGCCAGCAGTAGCGGGGGGTCCTACGAGCAGTACTTC
TRBV13	.	.	TRBJ2-2	13	CASSPQGAGELFF	TGTGCCAGCAGCCCACAAGGGGCCGGGGAGCTGTTTTTT
TRBV19	.	TRBD1	TRBJ1-1	13	CASTAGGNTEAFF	TGTGCCAGTACTGCAGGGGGCAACACTGAAGCTTTCTTT
TRBV5-5	.	.	TRBJ2-3	15	CASLRLPTPTDTQYF	TGTGCCAGCCTGCGACTACCGACCCCCACAGATACGCAGTATTTT
TRBV5-1	once	.	TRBJ1-1	15	CASSARGEGNTEAFF	TGCGCCAGCAGCGCGAGGGGGGAGGGGAACACTGAAGCTTTCTTT
TRBV15	.	.	TRBJ2-5	15	CATSRDLASQETQYF	TGTGCCACCAGCAGAGATCTGGCTAGTCAAGAGACCCAGTACTTC
TRBV14	.	.	TRBJ2-5	15	CASSQDSGVLETQYF	TGTGCCAGCAGCCAGGACAGCGGGGTCTTGGAGACCCAGTACTTC
TRBV4-1	.	.	TRBJ1-2	15	CASSQLWGAGYGYTF	TGCGCCAGCAGCCAATTATGGGGCGCGGGCTATGGCTACACCTTC
TRBV25-1	once	.	TRBJ1-4	14	CASSSGEANEKLFF	TGTGCCAGCAGTTCAGGGGAAGCAAATGAAAAACTGTTTTTT
TRBV11-3	.	TRBD1	TRBJ2-7	15	CASSLGPGQGSEQYF	TGTGCCAGCAGCCTAGGACCGGGACAGGGGTCCGAGCAGTACTTC
TRBV4-2	.	.	TRBJ1-2	15	CASSQEVALIGGYTF	TGTGCCAGCAGCCAAGAGGTAGCACTTATCGGTGGCTACACCTTC
TRBV10-2	.	TRBD2	TRBJ2-5	16	CASSDPSGGIQETQYF	TGCGCCAGCAGTGACCCTAGCGGGGGTATCCAAGAGACCCAGTACTTC
TRBV6-4	.	TRBD1	TRBJ2-2	13	CASRGQVTGELFF	TGTGCCAGCAGGGGACAGGTGACCGGGGAGCTGTTTTTT
TRBV19	.	TRBD1	TRBJ2-1	15	CASSIGGQGAVEQFF	TGTGCCAGTAGTATAGGGGGACAGGGGGCAGTTGAGCAGTTCTTC
TRBV12-5	few	.	TRBJ2-5	15	CASGLTSGTQETQYF	TGTGCTAGTGGCCTAACCTCCGGGACGCAAGAGACCCAGTACTTC